This record covers a single T cell receptor (beta chain). V shed 4 bases, J shed 7 bases, and the junction held 6 bases outside the gene matches. The length of the CDR3 is 15 residues. CDR1 and CDR2 (germline): MDHEN, SYDVKM. Data came from immunoSEQ multiplex PCR; TCRdb stores just in-frame clones and leaves some out. The sample holds some 150,000 clones, approximately 86% seen once. This sample was included in a study of blood T cell repertoires in COVID-19. Across the whole study: Researchers got acute and convalescent COVID-19 samples from the United States, Italy and Spain.

The sequenced sample consisted of peripheral blood. The receptor was isolated from a woman in her sixties or seventies with active or convalescent COVID-19. The chain uses TRBV28 and TRBJ1-6, with 8 bases aligning to TRBD1. DNA of the CDR3: TGTGCCAGCAGTTCGTGGACAGGGATGAATTCACCCCTCCACTTT. It encodes CASSSWTGMNSPLHF.